One sample yielded the 28 T cell receptor beta chains listed below, sequenced in a study of T cells in Graves' hyperthyroidism and ophthalmopathy. Authors of the study amplified TCR beta CDR3 regions from RNA transcripts. The primer set for the first-round RT-PCR of the TCR CDR3 was HTBI. TCRdb reprocessed the multiplex PCR reads with MiXCR, giving one entry per CDR3 protein. The table has 700,000 or so distinct CDR3 sequences, roughly 15% seen once. The sample comprised blood. The receptors shown here come from a man aged 18 to 29 with Graves' hyperthyroidism.

This clonotype was detected ten times or more. The CDR3 DNA reads as TGTGCCAGCAGCCTTCCCCCCCTGGAGAAGATGTTCTTC. Translated, it gives CASSLPPLEKMFF. The V gene is TRBV7-3, the J gene TRBJ2-1; D gene ambiguous. Trimming removed 5 bases at V and 15 bases at J, with 20 bases between. The CDR3 loop spans 13 amino acids. Germline values: CDR1 SGHTA, CDR2 FQGTGA.

The V and J genes are TRBV29-1 and TRBJ2-3; no clear D gene. CDR1 and CDR2 from the germline V gene are SQVTM and ANQGSEA. The ends were cut back, 4 bases at V and 6 bases at J, with 5 bases in the middle. This CDR3 has 10 residues. As DNA, the CDR3 is TGCAGCGTTGTGGAGGATACGCAGTATTTT. Translating gives CSVVEDTQYF.

The chain carries TRBV7-8 and TRBJ2-5, with TRBD2 matching 10 bases. Per germline, CDR1 SGHVS and CDR2 FQNEAQ. V trimming: 4 bases; J trimming: 0 bases; junction bases outside the gene matches: 8. This CDR3 contains 17 residues. The CDR3 is CASSSDQLAGYQETQYF. CDR3 DNA sequence: TGTGCCAGCAGCTCCGACCAACTAGCGGGATACCAAGAGACCCAGTACTTC.

This clonotype has ten or more counts. The chain combines TRBV28 with TRBJ2-7; D gene ambiguous. Trimming took off 6 bases at V and 1 base at J, with 13 bases between the two ends. The CDR3 extends over 14 amino acids. The V gene's germline CDR1 is MDHEN and CDR2 SYDVKM. CDR3 nucleotide sequence: TGTGCCAGCAGCCTGCCCCCGGATTCCTACGAGCAGTACTTC. This encodes CASSLPPDSYEQYF.

This clonotype occurred many times. The chain recombines TRBV28 with TRBJ2-1, with 11 bases matching TRBD2. J gave up 6 bases and V 6 bases, and 4 bases lay outside the gene matches. CDR3 size: 14 residues. Germline values: CDR1 MDHEN, CDR2 SYDVKM. The CDR3 spells CASRGLAGFNEQFF. As DNA, the CDR3 is TGTGCCAGCAGAGGACTAGCGGGCTTCAATGAGCAGTTCTTC.

With regard to this clonotype: Since a much larger clone is just one base distant, this may be a read error. The J gene is TRBJ2-2, the V gene TRBV2, with 7 bases fitting TRBD1. Germline CDR1 and CDR2: SNHLY and FYNNEI. CDR3 length: 14 residues. The CDR3 region is CANSGTANTGELFF. The CDR3, as DNA: TGTGCCAACAGTGGGACAGCGAACACCGGGGAGCTGTTTTTT.

This rearrangement joins TRBV19 to TRBJ1-2, with 7 bases identical to TRBD1. The CDR3 covers 14 residues. In germline, CDR1 is LNHDA, CDR2 SQIVND (reference sequence). With V trimmed by 3 bases and J by 4 bases, 5 bases remained unmatched. CDR3 sequence: CASSMGTERYGYTF. CDR3 in DNA: TGTGCCAGTAGTATGGGGACAGAACGCTATGGCTACACCTTC.

A few counts support this clonotype. This sequence joins TRBV10-3 and TRBJ2-3, with TRBD2 as a possible D gene (5 bases). Trimming shortened V by 0 bases and J by 4 bases, and 5 bases separated the two germline ends. The CDR3 extends over 13 amino acids. Germline CDR1 ENHRY, CDR2 SYGVKD. CDR3 coding DNA: TGTGCCATCAGTGAGTCACTAGCAGATACGCAGTATTTT. Protein: CAISESLADTQYF.

This clonotype was seen ten or more times. This rearrangement joins TRBV29-1 to TRBJ2-3; D remains ambiguous. The germline V gene encodes CDR1 SQVTM and CDR2 ANQGSEA. Trimming stripped 2 bases from V and 4 bases from J, with 4 bases between. This CDR3 comprises 11 residues. The CDR3: CSVESADTQYF. DNA for the CDR3: TGCAGCGTTGAAAGCGCAGATACGCAGTATTTT.

This clonotype was seen only a few times. The CDR3 coding sequence is TGTGCCAGCAGTTTCTTTTGGCATAGTGAGCAGTTCTTC. It encodes CASSFFWHSEQFF. The rearrangement links TRBV28 to TRBJ2-1, with unresolved D. CDR3 length: 13 residues. Germline assignment: CDR1 MDHEN and CDR2 SYDVKM. The V end was cut by 3 bases, the J end by 9 bases, with 12 bases between.

This clonotype was recorded at least ten times. This sequence joins TRBV28 and TRBJ2-1; 9 bases agree with TRBD1. V lost 9 bases, J lost 7 bases, and 10 bases stayed unmatched. The CDR3 spans 14 residues. Germline CDR1 MDHEN, CDR2 SYDVKM. In DNA form, the CDR3 reads TGTGCCAGTCAAGTACCGGACAGGGGAAATGAGCAGTTCTTC. This encodes CASQVPDRGNEQFF.

This clonotype occurred many times. The chain combines TRBV5-1 with TRBJ1-1, with unresolved D. Germline V gives CDR1 SGHRS, CDR2 YFSETQ. This CDR3 is built from 16 residues. Trimming removed 2 bases at V and 1 base at J, with 15 bases between. CDR3 residues: CASSLNSRTKNTEAFF. The DNA for the CDR3 is TGCGCCAGCAGCTTAAACTCCAGGACTAAGAACACTGAAGCTTTCTTT.

This clonotype has at least ten counts. The rearrangement uses TRBV3-1 and TRBJ1-3; D gene ambiguous. CDR1 and CDR2 (germline): LGHDT, YNNKEL (reference sequence). The V end lost 4 bases, the J end lost 0 bases, and 4 bases lay between the germline ends. CDR3 length: 13 amino acids. CDR3 DNA: TGTGCCAGCAGCCCATCCTCTGGAAACACCATATATTTT. It is translated as CASSPSSGNTIYF.

This clonotype was seen repeatedly, ten times or more. The CDR3 sequence is CASSLTRPEQYF. The DNA of the CDR3 is TGTGCCAGCAGCTTAACCAGACCCGAGCAGTACTTC. This sequence joins TRBV7-2 and TRBJ2-7; D unclear. Germline CDR1 is SGHTA and CDR2 is FQGNSA. Deletions cut 2 bases from V and 6 bases from J, with 8 bases between. This CDR3 contains 12 residues.

The chain couples TRBV20-1 to TRBJ1-2; D perhaps matches TRBD1 (5 bases). Germline loops: CDR1 DFQATT, CDR2 SNEGSKA (reference sequence). With 2 bases removed from V and 7 bases from J, the gap between germline ends came to 20 bases. The CDR3 spans 15 residues. As DNA, the CDR3 is TGCAGTGCTAGATCCCCTTGGCCGGGGGACGGTGGCTACACCTTC. Its translation: CSARSPWPGDGGYTF.

CDR3 coding DNA: TGTGCCAGTACCCGAAGGGTTTCGAACACTGAAGCTTTCTTT. Its translation is CASTRRVSNTEAFF. The chain employs TRBV19 and TRBJ1-1, with D hard to call. The V end lost 7 bases, the J end lost 1 base, and 13 bases lay between the germline ends. From germline, CDR1 is LNHDA and CDR2 SQIVND (reference sequence). The CDR3 runs 14 residues.

The chain links TRBV4-1 to TRBJ2-5; TRBD2 aligns across 10 bases. Germline CDR1 MGHRA, CDR2 YSYEKL. CDR3 size: 15 residues. V gave up 1 base and J gave up 4 bases; unmatched junction bases: 3. CDR3 DNA: TGCGCCAGCAGCCAAGCTAGCGGGAGTAGAGAGACCCAGTACTTC. Amino acids: CASSQASGSRETQYF.

In its sample, this clonotype was seen a few times. The V and J genes are TRBV20-1 and TRBJ2-7; a weak D match, TRBD1 (5 bases). CDR1 DFQATT and CDR2 SNEGSKA come from the germline V gene (reference sequence). This CDR3 has 14 amino acids. V lost 1 base, J lost 0 bases, and 10 bases lay in between. This CDR3 reads CSARAPTVSYEQYF. The CDR3 DNA is TGCAGTGCTAGAGCTCCGACAGTCTCCTACGAGCAGTACTTC.

This clonotype has at least ten counts. The chain has TRBV12-3 or TRBV12-4 and TRBJ2-1; the D is unclear. V was shortened by 5 bases and J by 8 bases, with 10 bases between the two germline ends. The CDR3 spans 12 residues. The CDR3: CASSPTVDEQFF. CDR3 bases: TGTGCCAGCAGTCCAACGGTAGATGAGCAGTTCTTC.

V is TRBV20-1 and J is TRBJ1-1, with D unclear. The CDR3 is made up of 17 amino acids. With 0 bases removed from V and 3 bases from J, the gap between germline ends came to 20 bases. The germline gives CDR1 DFQATT, CDR2 SNEGSKA (reference sequence). The CDR3, as DNA: TGCAGTGCTAGAGATCGGCGGGGTTACGGAGATTACACTGAAGCTTTCTTT. Translation: CSARDRRGYGDYTEAFF.

In its sample, this clonotype was seen many times. The DNA of the CDR3 is TGTGCCAGCAGTGGGAGTTCCGCGACGGCGAACACCGGGGAGCTGTTTTTT. It is translated as CASSGSSATANTGELFF. This chain links TRBV2 with TRBJ2-2; D unclear. CDR1 and CDR2 from the germline V gene are SNHLY and FYNNEI. Trimming removed 4 bases from V and 0 bases from J, with 15 bases in between. CDR3 size: 17 residues.

The chain has TRBV20-1 and TRBJ1-1; no reliable D call. This CDR3 region has 14 residues. Germline V lookup: CDR1 DFQATT, CDR2 SNEGSKA (reference sequence). The ends were cut back, 6 bases at V and 4 bases at J, with 18 bases in the middle. Here the CDR3 reads CSAKKDFSTTEAFF. The CDR3 bases are TGCAGTGCAAAGAAGGACTTTTCAACCACTGAAGCTTTCTTT.

This clonotype was detected ten times or more. The chain links TRBV28 to TRBJ1-5; 7 positions agree with TRBD1. This CDR3 region has 18 residues. V was pared by 6 bases and J by 0 bases, with 14 bases of the junction left unmatched. Germline V gene lookup returns CDR1 MDHEN and CDR2 SYDVKM. The CDR3 DNA reads as TGTGCCAGCAGACCAACAGGGGCGATAATCAATAGCAATCAGCCCCAGCATTTT. Residues: CASRPTGAIINSNQPQHF.

In this sample, this clonotype turned up a few times. The chain has TRBV28 and TRBJ2-3; 11 bases match TRBD2. The V gene's germline CDR1 is MDHEN and CDR2 SYDVKM. The CDR3 loop spans 16 amino acids. The ends lost 4 bases at V and 5 bases at J; junction bases unmatched: 8. CDR3 DNA sequence: TGTGCCAGCAGTTGGGGTAGCGGGAGGGAAGGAGATACGCAGTATTTT. Its translation is CASSWGSGREGDTQYF.

This clonotype was detected only a few times. This chain joins TRBV7-8 and TRBJ1-3; D is possibly TRBD1 (5 bases). This CDR3 is built from 16 residues. V was shortened by 5 bases and J by 2 bases, with 16 bases between the two germline ends. In germline, CDR1 is SGHVS, CDR2 FQNEAQ. CDR3 in amino acids: CASSLGTALTGNTIYF. The CDR3 bases are TGTGCCAGCAGCCTCGGGACGGCGCTAACTGGAAACACCATATATTTT.

Concerning this clonotype: Just one base apart from a much larger clone, this may be a read error. The chain is built from TRBV18 and TRBJ1-5; D is ambiguous. The CDR3 consists of 16 residues. Germline CDR1 is KGHSH and CDR2 is LQKENI. CDR3 residues: CASSPQGGVRNQSQHF. For the CDR3, the DNA is TGTGCCAGCTCCCCCCAAGGTGGGGTGCGGAATCAGTCCCAGCATTTT.

This clonotype occurred a few times. The chain combines TRBV28 with TRBJ2-5, with TRBD2 as a possible D gene (5 bases). Trimming took 5 bases from V and 4 from J, leaving 17 bases between them. The length of the CDR3 is 15 residues. In germline, CDR1 is MDHEN, CDR2 SYDVKM. The CDR3 nucleotides read TGTGCCAGCAGTCTACAGAGGGCTGGTCGAGAGACCCAGTACTTC. Translating gives CASSLQRAGRETQYF.

The chain joins TRBV7-2 to TRBJ1-1; D gene uncertain. This CDR3 has 13 residues. Trimming removed 5 bases from V and 4 bases from J, with 11 bases in between. Germline lookup yields CDR1 SGHTA and CDR2 FQGNSA. CDR3 amino acids: CASSRENPTEAFF. The CDR3 coding sequence is TGTGCCAGCAGCCGGGAAAATCCCACTGAAGCTTTCTTT. Filled out from reference TRBV7-2 and TRBJ1-1, the complete variable domain reads GAGVSQSPSNKVTEKGKDVELRCDPISGHTALYWYRQSLGQGLEFLIYFQGNSAPDKSGLPSDRFSAERTGGSVSTLTIQRTQQEDSAVYLCASSRENPTEAFFGQGTRLTVV.